Listed below are T cell receptor beta chains from one sample, sequenced in a study of post-analysis software for immune sequencing data. TCRdb re-called the PCR reads through MiXCR, storing one row per CDR3 protein. The sample consists of 700,000 to 800,000 distinct CDR3 sequences, 30% of them appearing once. Sequenced input: blood. Receptors were obtained from a girl under 18 with multiple sclerosis. Each CDR3 is given without its conserved first and last residue. Fields, in order: J gene, V gene, CDR3 protein.

>TRBJ2-1|TRBV20-1
SARSGGLNEQF
>TRBJ2-7|TRBV20-1
SAHPLAGTYEQY
>TRBJ1-1|TRBV29-1
SVVEGTNTEAF
>TRBJ2-1|TRBV6-5
ASSYGIDLNEQF
>TRBJ1-1|TRBV7-2
ASSFMQRNTEAF
>TRBJ1-2|TRBV4-1
ASSQEDWGYGYT
>TRBJ2-1|TRBV20-1
SAREGQVYNEQF
>TRBJ1-2|TRBV5-1
ASSEQGRDGYT
>TRBJ2-4|TRBV7-2
ASSSDRTWGREPAKNIQY
>TRBJ2-1|TRBV6-6
ASSYSASGRNNEQF
>TRBJ2-2|TRBV6-2/TRBV6-3
ASSPLSRGGTGELF
>.|TRBV7-2
ASSLLGTETQY